This record covers a single T cell receptor beta chain. Antigen: not known. Time point described: week 47, end of study. Doses of 300 ug of mutant IDH1 20-mer peptide were given with topical imiquimod. Eight vaccinations were given in weeks 1, 3, 5, 7, 11, 15, 19 and 23. Germline CDR1 and CDR2: SGHNT and YYREEE (reference sequence). The CDR3 has 15 amino acids. The V gene lost 2 bases and the J gene lost 4 bases, with 12 bases spanning the gap. Profiled with immunoSEQ multiplex PCR; TCRdb holds only in-frame clones, not every one. The table lists roughly 86,000 clones, 75% to 85% of them singletons. The data were obtained in a study of a mutant IDH1 vaccine in newly diagnosed glioma.

The source material was PBMCs, sampled from a glioma patient whose treatment included an IDH1 peptide vaccine. The V call is TRBV5-4, the J call TRBJ2-2, with D perhaps TRBD1 (5 bases). The source is a man aged 35-49 years with glioma. The DNA for the CDR3 is TGTGCCAGCAGCTTCCGTAGGGGTAGCACCGGGGAGCTGTTTTTT. Its translation: CASSFRRGSTGELFF.